These T cell receptor beta chains were read from a single sample in a study of shared clonotypes between healthy human individuals. Measured with immunoSEQ multiplex PCR; TCRdb has only the in-frame clones, and not every one. The sample consists of about 1 million clones, roughly 75% of them appearing once. The specimen sequenced was memory CD4+ T cells sorted from blood. These receptor sequences come from a man aged 18-30 years in good health. Each CDR3 is given with its conserved first and last residue. The D gene is left open where the match is weak.

v_call	d_call	j_call	cdr3_aa
TRBV6-5	TRBD1	TRBJ1-2	CATSGQLSGGYTF
TRBV30	TRBD1	TRBJ1-4	CAWSGTGGLFF
TRBV7-9	.	TRBJ1-2	CASSATGGHLANYGYTF
TRBV7-2	.	TRBJ2-3	CASSLGLGNTDTQYF
TRBV10-3	.	TRBJ2-3	CAISDADYRGTDTQYF
TRBV5-6	.	TRBJ1-4	CASSLAGSEKLFF
TRBV9	TRBD2	TRBJ2-7	CASSVASGREGYEQYF
TRBV5-5	TRBD1	TRBJ1-5	CASSLEAGGRQPQHF
TRBV5-6	TRBD1	TRBJ1-6	CASSLGQGIYNSPLHF
TRBV11-2	.	TRBJ1-3	CASSLADLAGSGNTIYF
TRBV5-1	.	TRBJ1-2	CASSLERGNYGYTF
TRBV30	.	TRBJ1-1	CACRKSTTTFF
TRBV9	.	TRBJ2-3	CASSVAGAFTDTQYF
TRBV7-2	TRBD2	TRBJ2-1	CASSGAGGPFNEQFF
TRBV12-5	.	TRBJ2-2	CASGRGDSPGELFF
TRBV10-1	TRBD2	TRBJ2-3	CASREGQGNTDTQYF
TRBV7-6	.	TRBJ2-7	CASSLGTGAQAYYEQYF